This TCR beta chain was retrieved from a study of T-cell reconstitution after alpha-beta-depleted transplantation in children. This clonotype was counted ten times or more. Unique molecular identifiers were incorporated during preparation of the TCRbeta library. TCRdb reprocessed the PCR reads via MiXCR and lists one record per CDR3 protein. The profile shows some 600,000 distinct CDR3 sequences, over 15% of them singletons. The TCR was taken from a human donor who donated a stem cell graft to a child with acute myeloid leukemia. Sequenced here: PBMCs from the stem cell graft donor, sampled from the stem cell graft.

CDR3 protein: CASRLLQGGNQPQHF. Here the CDR3 DNA reads TGTGCCAGCAGGTTACTACAGGGTGGAAATCAGCCCCAGCATTTT. V and J are TRBV12-3 or TRBV12-4 and TRBJ1-5, with a weak D call TRBD1 (6 bases). This CDR3 is built from 15 residues. V dropped 6 bases and J dropped 4 bases, with 16 bases sitting between them.